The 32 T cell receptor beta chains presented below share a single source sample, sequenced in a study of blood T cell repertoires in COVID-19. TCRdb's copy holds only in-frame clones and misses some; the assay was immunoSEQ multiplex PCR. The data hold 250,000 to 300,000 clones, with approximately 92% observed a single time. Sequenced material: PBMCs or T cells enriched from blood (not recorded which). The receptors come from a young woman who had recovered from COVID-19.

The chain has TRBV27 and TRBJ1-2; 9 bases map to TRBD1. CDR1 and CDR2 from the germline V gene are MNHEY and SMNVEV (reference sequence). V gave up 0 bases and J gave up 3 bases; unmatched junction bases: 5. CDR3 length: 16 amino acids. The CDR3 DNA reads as TGTGCCAGCAGTTTATCGGGACAGGGATTTTACTATGGCTACACCTTC. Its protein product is CASSLSGQGFYYGYTF.

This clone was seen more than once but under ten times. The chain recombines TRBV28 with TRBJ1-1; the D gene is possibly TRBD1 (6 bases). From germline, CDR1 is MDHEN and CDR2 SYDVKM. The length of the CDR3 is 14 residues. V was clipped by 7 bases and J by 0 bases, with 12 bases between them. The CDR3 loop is CASNPGGLNTEAFF. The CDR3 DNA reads TGTGCCAGCAACCCTGGGGGCCTGAACACTGAAGCTTTCTTT. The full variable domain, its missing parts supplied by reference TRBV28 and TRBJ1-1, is DVKVTQSSRYLVKRTGEKVFLECVQDMDHENMFWYRQDPGLGLRLIYFSYDVKMKEKGDIPEGYSVSREKKERFSLILESASTNQTSMYLCASNPGGLNTEAFFGQGTRLTVV.

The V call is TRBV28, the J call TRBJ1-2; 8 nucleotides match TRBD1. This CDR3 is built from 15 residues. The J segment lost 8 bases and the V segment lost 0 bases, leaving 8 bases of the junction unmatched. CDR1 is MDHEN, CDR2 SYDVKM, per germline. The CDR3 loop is CASSLWGRTGTGYTF. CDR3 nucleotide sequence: TGTGCCAGCAGTTTATGGGGCCGGACAGGGACCGGCTACACCTTC.

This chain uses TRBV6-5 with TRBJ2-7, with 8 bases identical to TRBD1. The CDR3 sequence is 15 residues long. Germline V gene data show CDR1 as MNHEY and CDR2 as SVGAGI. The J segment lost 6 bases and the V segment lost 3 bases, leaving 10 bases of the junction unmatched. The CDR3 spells CASSYWTGNLAEQYF. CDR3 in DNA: TGTGCCAGCAGTTATTGGACAGGGAATTTAGCCGAGCAGTACTTC.

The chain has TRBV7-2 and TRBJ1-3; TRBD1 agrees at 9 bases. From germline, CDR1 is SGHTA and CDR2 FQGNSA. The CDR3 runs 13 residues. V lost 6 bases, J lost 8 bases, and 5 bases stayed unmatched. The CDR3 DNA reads TGTGCCAGCAGTCCGGACAGGGGTGACACCATATATTTT. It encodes CASSPDRGDTIYF.

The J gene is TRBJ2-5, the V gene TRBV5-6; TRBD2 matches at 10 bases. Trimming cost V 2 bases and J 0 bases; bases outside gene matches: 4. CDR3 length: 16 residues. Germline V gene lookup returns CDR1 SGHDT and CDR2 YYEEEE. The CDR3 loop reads CASSFPGTSDQETQYF. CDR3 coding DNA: TGTGCCAGCAGCTTTCCCGGGACTAGCGACCAAGAGACCCAGTACTTC.

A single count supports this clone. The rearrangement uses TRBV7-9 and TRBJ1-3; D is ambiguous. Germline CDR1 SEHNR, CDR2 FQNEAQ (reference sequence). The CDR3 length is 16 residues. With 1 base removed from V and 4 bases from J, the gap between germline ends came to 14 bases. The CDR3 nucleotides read TGTGCCAGCAGCTTAGGCTCCTCTCTGGCCGGAAACACCATATATTTT. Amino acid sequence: CASSLGSSLAGNTIYF.

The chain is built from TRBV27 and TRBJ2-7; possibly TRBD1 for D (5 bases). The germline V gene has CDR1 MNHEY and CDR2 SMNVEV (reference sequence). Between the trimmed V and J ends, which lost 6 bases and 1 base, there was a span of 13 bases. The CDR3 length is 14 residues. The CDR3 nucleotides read TGTGCCAGCAGCCTCCCCGGACATTCCTACGAGCAGTACTTC. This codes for CASSLPGHSYEQYF.

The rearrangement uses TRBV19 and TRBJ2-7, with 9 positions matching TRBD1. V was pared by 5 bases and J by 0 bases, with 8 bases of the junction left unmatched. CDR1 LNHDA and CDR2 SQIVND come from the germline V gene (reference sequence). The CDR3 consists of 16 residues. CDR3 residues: CASSGLGQGSSYEQYF. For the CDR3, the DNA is TGTGCCAGTAGTGGGCTCGGACAGGGGTCCTCCTACGAGCAGTACTTC.

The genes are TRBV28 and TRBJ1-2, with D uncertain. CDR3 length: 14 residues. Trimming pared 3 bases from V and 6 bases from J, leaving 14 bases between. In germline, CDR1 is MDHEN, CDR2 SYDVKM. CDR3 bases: TGTGCCAGCAGTTTGCGAGGGCGCGTTAATGGCTACACCTTC. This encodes CASSLRGRVNGYTF.

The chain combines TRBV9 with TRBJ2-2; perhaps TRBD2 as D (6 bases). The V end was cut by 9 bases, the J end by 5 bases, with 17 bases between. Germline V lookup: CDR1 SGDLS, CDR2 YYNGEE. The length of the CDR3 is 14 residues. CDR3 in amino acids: CATTGVLGTGELFF. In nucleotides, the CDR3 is TGTGCCACAACGGGAGTCTTGGGGACCGGGGAGCTGTTTTTT.

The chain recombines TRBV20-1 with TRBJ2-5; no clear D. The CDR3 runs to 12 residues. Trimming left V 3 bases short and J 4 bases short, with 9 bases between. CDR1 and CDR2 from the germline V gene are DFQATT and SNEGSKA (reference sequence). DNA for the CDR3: TGCAGTGCTAGTGCTGCAGGAGAGACCCAGTACTTC. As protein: CSASAAGETQYF.

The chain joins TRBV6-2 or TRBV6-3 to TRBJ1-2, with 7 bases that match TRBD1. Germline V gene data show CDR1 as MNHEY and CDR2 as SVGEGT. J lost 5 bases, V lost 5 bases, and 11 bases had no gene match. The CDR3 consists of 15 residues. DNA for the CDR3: TGTGCCAGCAGTCCAGGACAGGCCAGACTGTATGGCTACACCTTC. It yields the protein CASSPGQARLYGYTF.

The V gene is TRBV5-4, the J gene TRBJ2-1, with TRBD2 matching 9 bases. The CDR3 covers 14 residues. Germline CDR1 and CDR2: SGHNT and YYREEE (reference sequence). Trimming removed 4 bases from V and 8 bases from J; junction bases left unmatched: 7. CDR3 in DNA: TGTGCCAGCAGCGTCGATAGCGGGAGCGATGAGCAGTTCTTC. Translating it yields CASSVDSGSDEQFF.

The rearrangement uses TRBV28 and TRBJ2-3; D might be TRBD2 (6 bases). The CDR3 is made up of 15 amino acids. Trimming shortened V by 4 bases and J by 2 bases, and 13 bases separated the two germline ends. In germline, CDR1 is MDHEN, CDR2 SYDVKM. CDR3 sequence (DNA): TGTGCCAGCAGTTCCCCCCAGCGGGCCACAGATACGCAGTATTTT. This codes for CASSSPQRATDTQYF. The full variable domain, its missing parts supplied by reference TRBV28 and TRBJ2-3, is DVKVTQSSRYLVKRTGEKVFLECVQDMDHENMFWYRQDPGLGLRLIYFSYDVKMKEKGDIPEGYSVSREKKERFSLILESASTNQTSMYLCASSSPQRATDTQYFGPGTRLTVL.

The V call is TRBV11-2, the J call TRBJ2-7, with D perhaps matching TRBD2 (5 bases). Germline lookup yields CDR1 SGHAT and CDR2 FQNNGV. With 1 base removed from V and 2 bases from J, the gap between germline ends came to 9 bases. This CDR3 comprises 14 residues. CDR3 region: CASSLVRGTYEQYF. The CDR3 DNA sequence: TGTGCCAGCAGCTTAGTCCGGGGTACCTACGAGCAGTACTTC. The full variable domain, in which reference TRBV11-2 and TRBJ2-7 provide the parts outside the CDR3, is EAGVAQSPRYKIIEKRQSVAFWCNPISGHATLYWYQQILGQGPKLLIQFQNNGVVDDSQLPKDRFSAERLKGVDSTLKIQPAKLEDSAVYLCASSLVRGTYEQYFGPGTRLTVT.

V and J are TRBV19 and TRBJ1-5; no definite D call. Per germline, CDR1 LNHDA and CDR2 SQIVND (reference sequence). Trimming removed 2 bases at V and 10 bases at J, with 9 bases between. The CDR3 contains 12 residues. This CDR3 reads CASSIPGGPQHF. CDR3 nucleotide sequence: TGTGCCAGTAGTATACCGGGAGGCCCCCAGCATTTT.

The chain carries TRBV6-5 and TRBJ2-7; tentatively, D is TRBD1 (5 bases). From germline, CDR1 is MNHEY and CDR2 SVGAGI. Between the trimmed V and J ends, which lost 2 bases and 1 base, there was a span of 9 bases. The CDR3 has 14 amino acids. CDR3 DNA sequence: TGTGCCAGCAGTTACATTGGACAATCCTACGAGCAGTACTTC. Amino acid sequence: CASSYIGQSYEQYF.

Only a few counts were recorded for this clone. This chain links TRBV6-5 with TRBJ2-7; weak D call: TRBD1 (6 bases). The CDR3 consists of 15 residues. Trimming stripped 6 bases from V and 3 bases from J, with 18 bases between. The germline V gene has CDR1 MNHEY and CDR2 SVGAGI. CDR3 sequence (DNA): TGTGCCAGCAGGCTCCTTAGACAGGCAGACTACGAGCAGTACTTC. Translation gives CASRLLRQADYEQYF.

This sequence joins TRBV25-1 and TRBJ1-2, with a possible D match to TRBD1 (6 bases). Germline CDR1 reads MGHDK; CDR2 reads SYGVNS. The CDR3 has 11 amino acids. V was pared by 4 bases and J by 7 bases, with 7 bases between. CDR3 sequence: CASSAGVGYTF. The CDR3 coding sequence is TGTGCCAGCAGTGCAGGGGTTGGCTACACCTTC.

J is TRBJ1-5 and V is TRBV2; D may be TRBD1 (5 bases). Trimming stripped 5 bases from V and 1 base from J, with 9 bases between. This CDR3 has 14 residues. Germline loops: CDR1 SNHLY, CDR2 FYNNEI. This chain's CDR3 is CASSRTLSNQPQHF. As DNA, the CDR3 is TGTGCCAGCAGTAGGACATTGAGCAATCAGCCCCAGCATTTT.

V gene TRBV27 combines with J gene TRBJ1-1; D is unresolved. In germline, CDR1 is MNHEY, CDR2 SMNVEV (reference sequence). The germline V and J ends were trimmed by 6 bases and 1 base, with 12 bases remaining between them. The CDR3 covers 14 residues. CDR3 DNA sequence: TGTGCCAGCAGCCGAGGTGAGTGGAACACTGAAGCTTTCTTT. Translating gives CASSRGEWNTEAFF.

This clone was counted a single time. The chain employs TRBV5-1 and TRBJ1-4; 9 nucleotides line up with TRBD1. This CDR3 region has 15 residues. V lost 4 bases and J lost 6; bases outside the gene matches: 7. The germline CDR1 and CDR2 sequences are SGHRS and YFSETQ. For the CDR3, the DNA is TGCGCCAGCAGCAGCCGGACAGGGGCGGATGAAAAACTGTTTTTT. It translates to CASSSRTGADEKLFF. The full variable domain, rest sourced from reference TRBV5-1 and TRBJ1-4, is KAGVTQTPRYLIKTRGQQVTLSCSPISGHRSVSWYQQTPGQGLQFLFEYFSETQRNKGNFPGRFSGRQFSNSRSEMNVSTLELGDSALYLCASSSRTGADEKLFFGSGTQLSVL.

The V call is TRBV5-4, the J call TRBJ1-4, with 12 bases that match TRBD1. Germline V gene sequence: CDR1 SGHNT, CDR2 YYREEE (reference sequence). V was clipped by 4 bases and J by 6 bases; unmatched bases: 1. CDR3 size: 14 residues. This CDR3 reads CASSGTGGDEKLFF. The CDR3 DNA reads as TGTGCCAGCAGCGGGACAGGGGGCGATGAAAAACTGTTTTTT.

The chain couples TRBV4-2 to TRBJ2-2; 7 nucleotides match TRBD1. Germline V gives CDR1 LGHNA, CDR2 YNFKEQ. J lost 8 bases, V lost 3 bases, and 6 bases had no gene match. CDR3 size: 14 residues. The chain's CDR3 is CASSHRQGSGELFF. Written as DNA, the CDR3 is TGTGCCAGCAGCCACAGACAGGGTTCAGGGGAGCTGTTTTTT.

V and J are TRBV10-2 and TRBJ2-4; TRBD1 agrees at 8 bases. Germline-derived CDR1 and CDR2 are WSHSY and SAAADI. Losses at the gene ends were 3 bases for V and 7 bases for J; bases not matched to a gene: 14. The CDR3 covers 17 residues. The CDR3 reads CASSDGQGAPLRNIQYF. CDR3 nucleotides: TGCGCCAGCAGTGATGGACAGGGTGCGCCCCTACGGAACATTCAGTACTTC.

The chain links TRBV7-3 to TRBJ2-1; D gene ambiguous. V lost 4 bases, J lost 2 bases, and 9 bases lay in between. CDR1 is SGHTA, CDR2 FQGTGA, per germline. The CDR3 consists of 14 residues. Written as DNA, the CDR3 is TGTGCCAGCAGCTCCTCATCGGCCTACAATGAGCAGTTCTTC. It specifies CASSSSSAYNEQFF.

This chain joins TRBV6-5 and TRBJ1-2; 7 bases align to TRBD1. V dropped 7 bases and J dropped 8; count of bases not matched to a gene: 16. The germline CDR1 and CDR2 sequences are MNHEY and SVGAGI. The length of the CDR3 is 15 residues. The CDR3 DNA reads TGTGCCAGCAAAATGACAGGGAACTACAGAGAAGGCTACACCTTC. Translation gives CASKMTGNYREGYTF.

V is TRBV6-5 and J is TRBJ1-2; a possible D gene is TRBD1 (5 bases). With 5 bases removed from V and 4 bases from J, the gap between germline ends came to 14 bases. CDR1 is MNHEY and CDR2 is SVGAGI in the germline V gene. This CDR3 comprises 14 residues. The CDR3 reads CASSTWGLPYGYTF. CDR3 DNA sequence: TGTGCCAGCAGTACCTGGGGACTGCCCTATGGCTACACCTTC.

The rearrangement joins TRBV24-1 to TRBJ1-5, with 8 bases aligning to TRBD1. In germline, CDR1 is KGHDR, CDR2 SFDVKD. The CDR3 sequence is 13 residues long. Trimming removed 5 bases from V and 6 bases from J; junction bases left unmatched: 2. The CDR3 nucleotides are TGTGCCACCAGTGGGACAGGGAGTCAGCCCCAGCATTTT. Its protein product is CATSGTGSQPQHF.

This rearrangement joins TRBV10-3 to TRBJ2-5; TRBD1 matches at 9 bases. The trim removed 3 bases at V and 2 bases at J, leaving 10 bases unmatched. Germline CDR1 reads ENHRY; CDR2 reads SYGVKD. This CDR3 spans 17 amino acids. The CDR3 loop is CAISDEWGQGRQETQYF. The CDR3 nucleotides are TGTGCCATCAGTGACGAGTGGGGACAGGGAAGGCAAGAGACCCAGTACTTC.

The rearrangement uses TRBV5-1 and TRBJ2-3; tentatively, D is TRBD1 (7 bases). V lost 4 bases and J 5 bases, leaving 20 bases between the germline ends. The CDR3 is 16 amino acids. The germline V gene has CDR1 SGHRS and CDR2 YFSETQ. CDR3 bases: TGCGCCAGCAGCACCGGAACGTCAGGGGGGATAGATACGCAGTATTTT. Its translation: CASSTGTSGGIDTQYF.